The 32 T cell receptor beta chains below all came from one sample that was sequenced in a study of PD-1 blockade in classical Hodgkin lymphoma. The protocol was immunoSEQ multiplex PCR, while the TCRdb copy is restricted to in-frame clones and leaves out a portion. The sample shows 90,000 to 110,000 clones, roughly 89% of them seen only once. Time point defined: cycle 4 day 1 (C4D1), after six to seven weeks of nivolumab. All trial patients relapsed after autologous stem cell transplantation. Sequencing used peripheral blood mononuclear cells (PBMCs), obtained before the fourth cycle of nivolumab. These TCRs come from a human donor with classical Hodgkin lymphoma.

The chain joins TRBV2 to TRBJ2-1; D is undetermined. Germline lookup yields CDR1 SNHLY and CDR2 FYNNEI. The CDR3 is 13 residues long. V lost 3 bases to trimming and J lost 5 bases, with 8 bases between them. The CDR3 DNA reads TGTGCCAGCAGTGACTTTTCCGACAATGAGCAGTTCTTC. It encodes CASSDFSDNEQFF.

The CDR3 loop is CASSQVGTGGHEQYF. The CDR3 bases are TGCGCCAGCAGCCAAGTTGGGACAGGGGGCCACGAGCAGTACTTC. The rearrangement joins TRBV4-1 to TRBJ2-7, with 12 nucleotides matching TRBD1. The CDR3 runs 15 residues. Germline-derived CDR1 and CDR2 are MGHRA and YSYEKL. J gave up 5 bases and V 1 base, and 3 bases lay outside the gene matches.

V gene TRBV6-1 combines with J gene TRBJ2-2; 7 bases agree with TRBD1. The CDR3 length is 15 residues. In germline, CDR1 is MNHNS, CDR2 SASEGT. V shed 10 bases, J shed 3 bases, and the junction held 11 bases outside the gene matches. The CDR3 sequence: CATRGSGPHTGELFF. Here the CDR3 DNA reads TGTGCCACCAGGGGGAGCGGACCACACACCGGGGAGCTGTTTTTT.

The chain combines TRBV6-5 with TRBJ2-7; no clear D gene. Germline V CDR1 and CDR2: MNHEY, SVGAGI. The CDR3 has 14 residues. V was shortened by 5 bases and J by 0 bases, with 11 bases between the two germline ends. Here the CDR3 reads CASSPHITSYEQYF. CDR3 sequence (DNA): TGTGCCAGCAGTCCTCATATCACCTCCTACGAGCAGTACTTC.

The CDR3 loop reads CASSPTGGKETQYF. The CDR3 DNA is TGTGCCAGCTCCCCGACAGGGGGCAAAGAGACCCAGTACTTC. The V and J genes are TRBV18 and TRBJ2-5, with TRBD1 matching over 10 bases. CDR1 is KGHSH and CDR2 is LQKENI in the germline V gene. This CDR3 has 14 residues. V lost 6 bases, J lost 3 bases, and 4 bases stayed unmatched.

The genes are TRBV4-1 and TRBJ2-7; the D is unclear. The length of the CDR3 is 15 residues. Trimming took off 0 bases at V and 3 bases at J, with 12 bases between the two ends. Germline CDR1 is MGHRA and CDR2 is YSYEKL. In nucleotides, the CDR3 is TGCGCCAGCAGCCAAGAAGAGACGTACTACTACGAGCAGTACTTC. Translated: CASSQEETYYYEQYF.

This clone appeared a single time. The V call is TRBV5-6, the J call TRBJ2-7, with 8 bases matching TRBD2. The junction had 6 bases not matched to a gene; V was cut back by 2 bases and J by 5 bases. There are 14 residues in the CDR3. Germline V gives CDR1 SGHDT, CDR2 YYEEEE. In DNA, the CDR3 is TGTGCCAGCAGCTTTCCGGGAGGGCCGGACGAGCAGTACTTC. Amino acids: CASSFPGGPDEQYF.

This chain connects TRBV6-1 to TRBJ1-5; TRBD1 agrees at 8 bases. CDR3 length equals 15 residues. Germline V gene sequence: CDR1 MNHNS, CDR2 SASEGT. V lost 3 bases and J lost 7; bases outside the gene matches: 8. CDR3 coding DNA: TGTGCCAGCAGTGAGAGAAGACAGGGGATACAGCCCCAGCATTTT. Protein sequence: CASSERRQGIQPQHF.

V is TRBV7-9 and J is TRBJ2-5; TRBD1 or TRBD2 may be the D gene (7 bases each). V lost 4 bases and J lost 2, with 17 bases in between. The CDR3 has 16 amino acids. Germline V gene lookup returns CDR1 SEHNR and CDR2 FQNEAQ (reference sequence). DNA of the CDR3: TGTGCCAGCAGCTCTGACAGGGCCGGGAGGCAAGAGACCCAGTACTTC. This encodes CASSSDRAGRQETQYF.

This rearrangement joins TRBV19 to TRBJ2-1, with unresolved D. The ends were cut back, 7 bases at V and 3 bases at J, with 10 bases in the middle. CDR1 LNHDA and CDR2 SQIVND come from the germline V gene (reference sequence). The CDR3 spans 13 residues. In nucleotides, the CDR3 is TGTGCCAGTATGGAGTCTGGCTACAATGAGCAGTTCTTC. Its translation is CASMESGYNEQFF.

Remarks on this clone: Different DNA sequences within this sample yield the same CDR3. The J gene is TRBJ2-7, the V gene TRBV9; the match to TRBD2 covers 13 bases. Germline loops: CDR1 SGDLS, CDR2 YYNGEE. The CDR3 sequence is 16 residues long. V trimming: 4 bases; J trimming: 3 bases; junction bases outside the gene matches: 7. In nucleotides, the CDR3 is TGTGCCAGCAGCCCTACTGGGACTAGCGGGGTCTACGAGCAGTACTTC. It encodes CASSPTGTSGVYEQYF. Complete variable domain (other parts from reference TRBV9 and TRBJ2-7): DSGVTQTPKHLITATGQRVTLRCSPRSGDLSVYWYQQSLDQGLQFLIQYYNGEERAKGNILERFSAQQFPDLHSELNLSSLELGDSALYFCASSPTGTSGVYEQYFGPGTRLTVT.

V usage is TRBV6-1 and J usage is TRBJ1-2, with 9 bases aligning to TRBD1. This CDR3 has 18 amino acids. Germline-derived CDR1 and CDR2 are MNHNS and SASEGT. The V segment lost 4 bases and the J segment 4 bases; nucleotides outside the gene matches: 16. CDR3 sequence: CASSALRDRVGKGYGYTF. The CDR3 DNA is TGTGCCAGCAGTGCCCTGCGGGACAGGGTAGGGAAGGGCTATGGCTACACCTTC.

There are a few counts of this clone. The chain combines TRBV29-1 with TRBJ1-2; D gene uncertain. The germline V gene encodes CDR1 SQVTM and CDR2 ANQGSEA. This CDR3 is 12 amino acids long. Trimming shortened V by 4 bases and J by 3 bases, and 9 bases separated the two germline ends. The CDR3 loop is CSVGPGDYGYTF. Written as DNA, the CDR3 is TGCAGCGTTGGACCGGGAGACTATGGCTACACCTTC.

The chain has TRBV7-2 and TRBJ1-1, with a tentative D call TRBD1 (6 bases). Deletions cut 5 bases from V and 8 bases from J, with 15 bases between. From germline, CDR1 is SGHTA and CDR2 FQGNSA. The CDR3 runs 13 residues. The CDR3 sequence is CASSGGVGLEAFF. The CDR3 nucleotides are TGTGCCAGCAGCGGGGGCGTGGGACTGGAAGCTTTCTTT.

The CDR3 loop reads CASSLMWGQGAVDTQYF. CDR3 bases: TGTGCCAGCAGCTTGATGTGGGGACAGGGGGCTGTAGATACGCAGTATTTT. The chain has TRBV5-4 and TRBJ2-3; 12 bases fit TRBD1. Germline CDR1 and CDR2: SGHNT and YYREEE (reference sequence). J was trimmed by 5 bases and V by 1 base; bases with no gene match: 8. The CDR3 totals 17 residues.

In its sample, this clone was seen a few times. V is TRBV7-9 and J is TRBJ2-1, with 9 positions matching TRBD2. J was trimmed by 3 bases and V by 2 bases; bases with no gene match: 5. This CDR3 spans 16 amino acids. Germline CDR1 is SEHNR and CDR2 is FQNEAQ (reference sequence). CDR3 in amino acids: CASSLRASGNYNEQFF. CDR3 nucleotide sequence: TGTGCCAGCAGCTTAAGGGCTAGCGGGAACTACAATGAGCAGTTCTTC.

This rearrangement joins TRBV30 to TRBJ1-4; the D gene is possibly TRBD1 (5 bases). Per germline, CDR1 GTSNPN and CDR2 SVGIG (reference sequence). This CDR3 region has 14 residues. V dropped 1 base and J dropped 5 bases, with 11 bases sitting between them. CDR3 region: CAWSGPGGNEKLFF. The DNA for the CDR3 is TGTGCCTGGAGTGGACCGGGGGGGAATGAAAAACTGTTTTTT.

The V call is TRBV4-3, the J call TRBJ1-2; D is unresolved. Germline lookup yields CDR1 LGHNA and CDR2 YSLEER. V lost 2 bases, J lost 2 bases, and 15 bases lay in between. The CDR3 extends over 16 amino acids. CDR3 region: CASSQYKAAPNYGYTF. CDR3 nucleotides: TGCGCCAGCAGCCAATATAAGGCCGCCCCGAACTATGGCTACACCTTC.

The chain employs TRBV11-1 and TRBJ2-7, with a tentative D call TRBD1 (5 bases). This CDR3 is 15 amino acids long. Trimming took 5 bases from V and 4 from J, leaving 18 bases between them. Germline V gene data show CDR1 as SGHAT and CDR2 as FQDESV (reference sequence). The CDR3 spells CASSARAGLNYEQYF. In nucleotides, the CDR3 is TGTGCCAGCAGCGCTAGGGCAGGGTTGAATTACGAGCAGTACTTC.

The V gene is TRBV7-2, the J gene TRBJ2-3; 7 bases are a match to TRBD2. CDR3 length equals 14 residues. From germline, CDR1 is SGHTA and CDR2 FQGNSA. Unmatched junction bases numbered 2, after V lost 1 base and J lost 4 bases. The CDR3 here is CASSLVLAADTQYF. The CDR3 nucleotides read TGTGCCAGCAGCTTAGTTCTAGCGGCAGATACGCAGTATTTT.

This clone was counted between two and nine times. The J gene is TRBJ1-1, the V gene TRBV30, with D hard to call. Germline assignment: CDR1 GTSNPN and CDR2 SVGIG (reference sequence). V dropped 3 bases and J dropped 1 base, with 3 bases sitting between them. The CDR3 has 11 amino acids. In DNA form, the CDR3 reads TGTGCCTGGAGGGGGAACACTGAAGCTTTCTTT. It specifies CAWRGNTEAFF. Based on the CDR3 plus reference TRBV30 and TRBJ1-1, the full variable domain is SQTIHQWPATLVQPVGSPLSLECTVEGTSNPNLYWYRQAAGRGLQLLFYSVGIGQISSEVPQNLSASRPQDRQFILSSKKLLLSDSGFYLCAWRGNTEAFFGQGTRLTVV.

The chain employs TRBV12-5 and TRBJ1-2; D uncertain. Per germline, CDR1 LGHNT and CDR2 FRNRAP. The CDR3 has 13 amino acids. V was shortened by 0 bases and J by 6 bases, with 8 bases between the two germline ends. The CDR3 sequence: CASGLVSPDGYTF. CDR3 sequence (DNA): TGTGCTAGTGGTTTGGTAAGCCCGGATGGCTACACCTTC.

V and J are TRBV9 and TRBJ1-1; the D is unclear. CDR1 SGDLS and CDR2 YYNGEE come from the germline V gene. This CDR3 comprises 14 residues. Trimming left V 5 bases short and J 3 bases short, with 14 bases between. In nucleotides, the CDR3 is TGTGCCAGCAGTCCCCATAATGGTGACACTGAAGCTTTCTTT. Its translation: CASSPHNGDTEAFF.

The chain carries TRBV7-8 and TRBJ2-2; 9 bases align to TRBD1. CDR1 and CDR2 (germline): SGHVS, FQNEAQ. V was clipped by 6 bases and J by 7 bases; unmatched bases: 15. The CDR3 totals 17 residues. The DNA for the CDR3 is TGTGCCAGCAGTCTAAGCCGGGACAGGGCCAAATTCGGGGAGCTGTTTTTT. Protein sequence: CASSLSRDRAKFGELFF.

This chain joins TRBV30 and TRBJ1-2; D gene uncertain. V lost 0 bases and J 3 bases, leaving 11 bases between the germline ends. This CDR3 contains 14 residues. Germline CDR1 reads GTSNPN; CDR2 reads SVGIG (reference sequence). Written as DNA, the CDR3 is TGTGCCTGGAGTGTCCAAATGGACGACTATGGCTACACCTTC. This gives the protein CAWSVQMDDYGYTF.

V gene TRBV6-5 combines with J gene TRBJ1-3, with D unresolved. Trimming pared 5 bases from V and 8 bases from J, leaving 10 bases between. Germline V CDR1 and CDR2: MNHEY, SVGAGI. The CDR3 has 12 amino acids. CDR3 in DNA: TGTGCCAGCAGTCCTGACACGTACACCATATATTTT. Protein: CASSPDTYTIYF.

The chain joins TRBV18 to TRBJ2-6; tentative D call: TRBD1 (6 bases). CDR1 and CDR2 (germline): KGHSH, LQKENI. The V end lost 5 bases, the J end lost 4 bases, and 21 bases lay between the germline ends. CDR3 length equals 18 residues. The CDR3 loop is CASSALTSGETGANVLTF. As DNA, the CDR3 is TGTGCCAGCTCAGCACTAACCTCAGGGGAGACGGGGGCCAACGTCCTGACTTTC.

V gene TRBV9 combines with J gene TRBJ2-5; D possibly corresponds to TRBD1 (5 bases). V shed 0 bases and J shed 0 bases, with 12 bases lying between them. This CDR3 contains 16 residues. CDR1 is SGDLS, CDR2 YYNGEE, per germline. Here the CDR3 DNA reads TGTGCCAGCAGCGTAGGGGGCCAAGTTAACCAAGAGACCCAGTACTTC. Its translation is CASSVGGQVNQETQYF.

In its sample, this clone was seen a few times. CDR3 bases: TGTGCCAGCAGTTTGCGACAGTTAGGAGGTGAGCAGTTCTTC. Translation: CASSLRQLGGEQFF. The rearrangement joins TRBV27 to TRBJ2-1, with D possibly called TRBD1 or TRBD2 (5 bases each). V was shortened by 3 bases and J by 9 bases, with 15 bases between the two germline ends. This CDR3 region has 14 residues. CDR1 MNHEY and CDR2 SMNVEV come from the germline V gene (reference sequence).

The V gene is TRBV2, the J gene TRBJ2-7; D is tentatively TRBD1 or TRBD2 (5 bases each). Germline CDR1 reads SNHLY; CDR2 reads FYNNEI. The CDR3 is 15 residues long. V shed 7 bases and J shed 0 bases, with 16 bases lying between them. Here the CDR3 DNA reads TGTGCCAGCAAGCCCCCTCGGGACGACTCCTACGAGCAGTACTTC. Its translation is CASKPPRDDSYEQYF.

The chain links TRBV5-1 to TRBJ2-3; the match to TRBD1 covers 7 bases. The germline gives CDR1 SGHRS, CDR2 YFSETQ. Germline trimming cut 2 bases from V and 4 bases from J; bases unmatched to any gene: 10. This CDR3 contains 16 residues. The CDR3 reads CASSFDTGVGSDTQYF. The DNA of the CDR3 is TGCGCCAGCAGCTTTGATACAGGGGTCGGGTCAGATACGCAGTATTTT.

CDR3 protein: CASTPLGMRGVTGELFF. CDR3 sequence (DNA): TGTGCCAGCACCCCCCTGGGGATGAGAGGGGTCACCGGGGAGCTGTTTTTT. The gene calls are TRBV11-2 and TRBJ2-2; D may be TRBD1 or TRBD2 (5 bases each). Germline V gene lookup returns CDR1 SGHAT and CDR2 FQNNGV. V lost 7 bases to trimming and J lost 4 bases, with 22 bases between them. The length of the CDR3 is 17 residues.